This TCR beta chain was documented in a study of blood T cell repertoires in COVID-19. V dropped 3 bases and J dropped 5 bases, with 13 bases sitting between them. CDR1 LNHDA and CDR2 SQIVND come from the germline V gene (reference sequence). This CDR3 spans 14 amino acids. Method: immunoSEQ multiplex PCR; TCRdb's copy keeps in-frame clones and lacks some. Of fewer than 350,000 clones listed, approximately 91% are singletons. Sequences were obtained from PBMCs or T cells enriched from blood (not recorded which). This rearrangement joins TRBV19 to TRBJ1-2; possible D gene TRBD1, 6 bases. This sequence was found in a woman aged 40 to 50 with acute COVID-19. The CDR3 sequence is CASSIRKQGYGYTF. For the CDR3, the DNA is TGTGCCAGTAGTATTCGAAAACAGGGTTATGGCTACACCTTC.